Shown below are 32 T cell receptor beta chains from a single sample sequenced in a study of blood T cell repertoires in COVID-19. Data came from immunoSEQ multiplex PCR; TCRdb stores just in-frame clones and leaves some out. In the table there are over 300,000 clones, about 82% of which are singletons. Sequencing was carried out using peripheral blood. The receptors originated from a human donor in a cohort sampled during active COVID-19.

The V gene is TRBV27, the J gene TRBJ2-3; 7 bases fit TRBD1. Germline CDR1 and CDR2: MNHEY and SMNVEV (reference sequence). The CDR3 totals 16 residues. V lost 5 bases, J lost 0 bases, and 8 bases stayed unmatched. For the CDR3, the DNA is TGTGCCAGCAGTGAAAACAGGGGCAGTAGCACAGATACGCAGTATTTT. Protein sequence: CASSENRGSSTDTQYF.

The table lists this clone with a count of one. CDR3: CASSLAGQGSSGYTF. The CDR3 DNA sequence: TGTGCCAGCAGCTTAGCGGGTCAGGGTTCTAGTGGCTACACCTTC. The chain is built from TRBV7-9 and TRBJ1-2, with a weak D call TRBD1 (5 bases). The CDR3 is 15 residues long. Trimming cost V 0 bases and J 7 bases, with 15 bases left between them. CDR1 SEHNR and CDR2 FQNEAQ come from the germline V gene (reference sequence).

The V gene is TRBV25-1, the J gene TRBJ1-5, with 9 bases aligning to TRBD1. The junction had 12 bases not matched to a gene; V was cut back by 3 bases and J by 6 bases. Germline V gene data show CDR1 as MGHDK and CDR2 as SYGVNS. The CDR3 has 17 residues. Written as DNA, the CDR3 is TGTGCCAGCAGTGATGATTGGGAACAGGGGGCTGGTCAGCCCCAGCATTTT. Protein sequence: CASSDDWEQGAGQPQHF.

V is TRBV10-3 and J is TRBJ2-7; 8 nucleotides align to TRBD1. J lost 3 bases, V lost 3 bases, and 10 bases had no gene match. Germline V gene lookup returns CDR1 ENHRY and CDR2 SYGVKD. The length of the CDR3 is 16 residues. CDR3 amino acids: CAISDGGQVGIYEQYF. CDR3 DNA: TGTGCCATCAGTGATGGGGGACAGGTCGGGATCTACGAGCAGTACTTC.

CDR3 residues: CASSQGQGARYEQYF. DNA of the CDR3: TGTGCCAGCAGTCAGGGACAGGGGGCTCGCTACGAGCAGTACTTC. J is TRBJ2-7 and V is TRBV6-5, with 12 bases lining up with TRBD1. The trim removed 5 bases at V and 3 bases at J, leaving 5 bases unmatched. The CDR3 covers 15 residues. Germline CDR1 and CDR2: MNHEY and SVGAGI.

The J gene is TRBJ1-2, the V gene TRBV12-3 or TRBV12-4, with a weak D call TRBD1 (5 bases). V was cut by 2 bases and J by 6 bases, with 10 bases left in between. The CDR3 totals 13 residues. CDR3: CASSLSGTDGYTF. The CDR3 DNA reads TGTGCCAGCAGTTTATCAGGGACTGATGGCTACACCTTC.

This clone was detected a few times. The V gene is TRBV12-5, the J gene TRBJ1-5; D gene uncertain. Germline V CDR1 and CDR2: LGHNT, FRNRAP. There are 13 residues in the CDR3. Trimming removed 1 base at V and 5 bases at J, with 6 bases between. The DNA of the CDR3 is TGTGCTAGTGGTTTGGAGCCCCATCAGCCCCAGCATTTT. Its translation: CASGLEPHQPQHF.

The V call is TRBV19, the J call TRBJ1-3, with a possible D match to TRBD1 (6 bases). This CDR3 region has 16 residues. V gave up 1 base and J gave up 4 bases, with 14 bases separating them. In germline, CDR1 is LNHDA, CDR2 SQIVND (reference sequence). The CDR3 protein is CASSIAQQGPGNTIYF. CDR3 nucleotide sequence: TGTGCCAGTAGTATAGCCCAACAGGGACCGGGAAACACCATATATTTT.

The chain links TRBV6-5 to TRBJ2-7; 10 bases match TRBD1. Germline loops: CDR1 MNHEY, CDR2 SVGAGI. CDR3 length equals 15 residues. V lost 4 bases, J lost 3 bases, and 6 bases stayed unmatched. This CDR3 reads CASSSTGGFHYEQYF. In DNA form, the CDR3 reads TGTGCCAGCAGTTCGACAGGGGGCTTCCACTACGAGCAGTACTTC.

V gene TRBV5-5 combines with J gene TRBJ1-2; D might be TRBD1 (5 bases). V lost 1 base and J lost 0, with 13 bases in between. Germline V CDR1 and CDR2: SGHKS, YYEKEE (reference sequence). The CDR3 covers 16 residues. In DNA, the CDR3 is TGTGCCAGCAGCTTGTATGCAGGGCATCCTAACTATGGCTACACCTTC. It codes for CASSLYAGHPNYGYTF.

This clone occurred a few times. This chain connects TRBV5-1 to TRBJ1-1; 8 positions match TRBD1. The CDR3 spans 14 residues. The germline CDR1 and CDR2 sequences are SGHRS and YFSETQ. V lost 2 bases and J lost 2; bases outside the gene matches: 2. In DNA, the CDR3 is TGCGCCAGCAGCTTCGGACAGGGAAACACTGAAGCTTTCTTT. This encodes CASSFGQGNTEAFF.

This sequence joins TRBV5-1 and TRBJ1-2; 10 nucleotides line up with TRBD1. V shed 0 bases and J 14 bases; nucleotides not matched to a gene: 4. Germline assignment: CDR1 SGHRS and CDR2 YFSETQ. The CDR3 is made up of 12 amino acids. The CDR3 bases are TGCGCCAGCAGCTTGGTCGGACAGGGGGAAACCTTC. Amino acid sequence: CASSLVGQGETF.

This clone has a single count. The chain uses TRBV30 and TRBJ1-6; 7 bases match TRBD1. Losses at the gene ends were 2 bases for V and 2 bases for J; bases not matched to a gene: 9. From germline, CDR1 is GTSNPN and CDR2 SVGIG (reference sequence). The CDR3 has 17 amino acids. CDR3 residues: CAWSPWGGQAYNSPLHF. The CDR3, as DNA: TGTGCCTGGAGTCCCTGGGGTGGACAGGCCTATAATTCACCCCTCCACTTT.

The J gene is TRBJ2-7, the V gene TRBV29-1, with D possibly matching TRBD1 (5 bases). The V and J ends lost 0 bases and 4 bases respectively, with 19 bases between them. The length of the CDR3 is 16 residues. CDR1 SQVTM and CDR2 ANQGSEA come from the germline V gene. This chain's CDR3 is CSVEDLGAAGSYEQYF. For the CDR3, the DNA is TGCAGCGTTGAAGATCTTGGGGCAGCTGGGTCTTACGAGCAGTACTTC.

This clone was observed many times. The rearrangement links TRBV7-2 to TRBJ2-7, with TRBD1 identical over 7 bases. With V trimmed by 0 bases and J by 5 bases, 4 bases remained unmatched. Looked up from germline, CDR1 is SGHTA and CDR2 is FQGNSA. This CDR3 comprises 14 residues. Here the CDR3 reads CASSLAGQWNEQYF. In nucleotides, the CDR3 is TGTGCCAGCAGCTTAGCGGGACAGTGGAACGAGCAGTACTTC.

The rearrangement links TRBV3-1 (or the pseudogene TRBV3-2) to TRBJ1-3; no firm D call. The V end lost 2 bases, the J end lost 0 bases, and 14 bases lay between the germline ends. Germline CDR1 is LGHDT and CDR2 is YNNKEL (reference sequence). The CDR3 is 17 residues long. The CDR3 DNA reads TGTGCCAGCAGCCAAATCGAGGAGACCAACTCTGGAAACACCATATATTTT. It codes for CASSQIEETNSGNTIYF.

This clone was observed a single time. This sequence joins TRBV7-2 and TRBJ2-7; 10 positions agree with TRBD2. Per the germline V gene, CDR1 is SGHTA and CDR2 is FQGNSA. The CDR3 spans 16 residues. Losses at the gene ends were 1 base for V and 7 bases for J; bases not matched to a gene: 10. In nucleotides, the CDR3 is TGTGCCAGCAGCTTAGAGCTGGCTAGCGGGGGCCGAGAGCAGTACTTC. This gives the protein CASSLELASGGREQYF.

This clone turned up a few times. The chain employs TRBV7-9 and TRBJ1-1; D uncertain. Germline-derived CDR1 and CDR2 are SEHNR and FQNEAQ (reference sequence). Trimming stripped 5 bases from V and 1 base from J, with 8 bases between. The length of the CDR3 is 13 residues. The CDR3 nucleotides are TGTGCCAGCAGCCTTGCCAGGAACACTGAAGCTTTCTTT. Protein sequence: CASSLARNTEAFF.

The V and J genes are TRBV19 and TRBJ2-1; D unresolved. V was pared by 3 bases and J by 0 bases, with 9 bases between. Germline values: CDR1 LNHDA, CDR2 SQIVND (reference sequence). The CDR3 is 15 residues long. DNA of the CDR3: TGTGCCAGTAGTATTCTGATTAGCTCCTACAATGAGCAGTTCTTC. Translating it yields CASSILISSYNEQFF.

V and J are TRBV7-2 and TRBJ2-3; D is uncertain. The CDR3 consists of 12 residues. Deletions cut 5 bases from V and 5 bases from J, with 8 bases between. The V gene's germline CDR1 is SGHTA and CDR2 FQGNSA. CDR3 sequence reads: CASSPPRDTQYF. CDR3 coding DNA: TGTGCCAGCAGCCCCCCTAGAGATACGCAGTATTTT.

The V gene is TRBV4-1, the J gene TRBJ1-5; perhaps TRBD1 as D (5 bases). The V gene lost 0 bases and the J gene lost 2 bases, with 11 bases spanning the gap. Germline V gene lookup returns CDR1 MGHRA and CDR2 YSYEKL. The CDR3 covers 16 residues. The CDR3 is CASSQDMVGGNQPQHF. CDR3 bases: TGCGCCAGCAGCCAAGATATGGTAGGGGGCAATCAGCCCCAGCATTTT.

The chain links TRBV5-1 to TRBJ2-2; D is perhaps TRBD2 (6 bases). Trimming took 5 bases from V and 1 from J, leaving 12 bases between them. The germline gives CDR1 SGHRS, CDR2 YFSETQ. The CDR3 has 15 residues. The CDR3 sequence is CASSILGGNTGELFF. Written as DNA, the CDR3 is TGCGCCAGCAGTATCCTGGGAGGGAACACCGGGGAGCTGTTTTTT.

CDR3 protein: CAISDPDRAPVYGYTF. The CDR3 DNA sequence: TGTGCCATCAGTGACCCGGACAGGGCTCCCGTCTATGGCTACACCTTC. This chain joins TRBV10-3 and TRBJ1-2; 8 positions agree with TRBD1. CDR3 length equals 16 residues. V gave up 3 bases and J gave up 4 bases; unmatched junction bases: 10. Germline-derived CDR1 and CDR2 are ENHRY and SYGVKD.

The V gene is TRBV29-1, the J gene TRBJ2-1, with 7 bases identical to TRBD1. With V trimmed by 5 bases and J by 0 bases, 4 bases remained unmatched. CDR1 and CDR2 from the germline V gene are SQVTM and ANQGSEA. This CDR3 contains 14 residues. The CDR3 DNA reads as TGCAGCGTTCCCGGACAGGTCTCCTACAATGAGCAGTTCTTC. Protein sequence: CSVPGQVSYNEQFF.

This sequence joins TRBV19 and TRBJ2-2, with 12 bases aligning to TRBD1. The CDR3 loop spans 15 amino acids. The junction had 7 bases not matched to a gene; V was cut back by 8 bases and J by 6 bases. The germline V gene encodes CDR1 LNHDA and CDR2 SQIVND (reference sequence). CDR3 bases: TGTGCCAGTCTGAGGGACAGGGGGCTATCCGGGGAGCTGTTTTTT. Residues: CASLRDRGLSGELFF. The full variable domain, rest sourced from reference TRBV19 and TRBJ2-2, is DGGITQSPKYLFRKEGQNVTLSCEQNLNHDAMYWYRQDPGQGLRLIYYSQIVNDFQKGDIAEGYSVSREKKESFPLTVTSAQKNPTAFYLCASLRDRGLSGELFFGEGSRLTVL.

The chain joins TRBV7-9 to TRBJ2-1, with a weak D call TRBD1 (5 bases). The germline CDR1 and CDR2 sequences are SEHNR and FQNEAQ (reference sequence). V gave up 5 bases and J gave up 6 bases, with 8 bases separating them. The length of the CDR3 is 12 residues. CDR3 DNA: TGTGCCAGCAGCCCCCAGGGCAATGAGCAGTTCTTC. Protein: CASSPQGNEQFF.

This clone was counted between two and nine times. The chain joins TRBV24-1 to TRBJ1-2; the D gene is possibly TRBD1 (6 bases). Trimming shortened V by 6 bases and J by 2 bases, and 9 bases separated the two germline ends. This CDR3 contains 13 residues. Germline lookup yields CDR1 KGHDR and CDR2 SFDVKD. Here the CDR3 reads CATSRTDNYGYTF. The CDR3, as DNA: TGTGCCACCAGTCGGACAGACAACTATGGCTACACCTTC.

The gene calls are TRBV7-6 and TRBJ1-2; D unclear. The V and J ends lost 10 bases and 8 bases respectively, with 14 bases between them. CDR1 is SGHVS, CDR2 FNYEAQ, per germline. This CDR3 contains 11 residues. The DNA for the CDR3 is TGTGCCATCGAGGGAGTTTGGGGCTACACCTTC. Its protein product is CAIEGVWGYTF.

The chain links TRBV2 to TRBJ1-5, with D possibly being TRBD1 (5 bases). Trimming took 7 bases from V and 6 from J, leaving 13 bases between them. This CDR3 region has 13 residues. Germline values: CDR1 SNHLY, CDR2 FYNNEI. CDR3 sequence (DNA): TGTGCCAGCAATATTCAGGGAGGTCAGCCCCAGCATTTT. It yields the protein CASNIQGGQPQHF. The full variable domain, rest sourced from reference TRBV2 and TRBJ1-5, is EPEVTQTPSHQVTQMGQEVILRCVPISNHLYFYWYRQILGQKVEFLVSFYNNEISEKSEIFDDQFSVERPDGSNFTLKIRSTKLEDSAMYFCASNIQGGQPQHFGDGTRLSIL.

The CDR3: CASSQPADSHYGYTF. The CDR3 nucleotides read TGTGCCAGCAGCCAACCCGCGGACAGCCACTATGGCTACACCTTC. The genes are TRBV4-2 and TRBJ1-2, with D possibly being TRBD1 (6 bases). This CDR3 is 15 amino acids long. Trimming took 2 bases from V and 3 from J, leaving 13 bases between them. Germline assignment: CDR1 LGHNA and CDR2 YNFKEQ.

J is TRBJ1-1 and V is TRBV11-2; 8 bases are shared with TRBD1. Looked up from germline, CDR1 is SGHAT and CDR2 is FQNNGV. J was trimmed by 7 bases and V by 5 bases; bases with no gene match: 9. This CDR3 comprises 14 residues. The CDR3, as DNA: TGTGCCAGCAGCGCCATACAGGGGGGCGGTGAAGCTTTCTTT. Translation: CASSAIQGGGEAFF.

The chain is built from TRBV5-1 and TRBJ2-1, with D perhaps matching TRBD1 (5 bases). The V end was cut by 0 bases, the J end by 2 bases, with 9 bases between. The CDR3 loop spans 15 amino acids. CDR1 is SGHRS and CDR2 is YFSETQ in the germline V gene. CDR3 bases: TGCGCCAGCAGCTTGGGTGGGGCCCCCTACAATGAGCAGTTCTTC. Protein sequence: CASSLGGAPYNEQFF.